The subject of this entry is one T cell receptor beta chain. What it binds is not known. Repertoires were generated with immunoSEQ multiplex PCR, while TCRdb's copy carries only in-frame clones and drops some. The sample lists approximately 26,000 clones; less than 75% were seen once. This sample was included in a study of vaccination effects on CD4 cells after COVID-19. Study information: After the second dose, samples were taken at median day 72.

Ahead of sequencing, the ViraFEST assay grew antigen-specific CD4+ T cells using viral peptide pools. CD4+ T cell isolation took place after 10 days of culture. All participants had two doses of either the BNT162b2 or mRNA-1273 vaccine. Cultures got half-medium changes with IL-2 on days 3 and 7. Findings and limits, study-wide: Convalescent patients in the study were few, and early post-infection timepoints were absent. After vaccination, at late timepoints, clones induced by infection and by vaccine contracted markedly.

From germline, CDR1 is MNHNY and CDR2 SVGAGI (reference sequence). The CDR3 has 16 residues. Trimming shortened V by 2 bases and J by 2 bases, and 16 bases separated the two germline ends. The source is a human donor who received a COVID-19 vaccine. V usage is TRBV6-6 and J usage is TRBJ2-7, with a possible D match to TRBD2 (5 bases). Sequenced material: CD4+ T cells from PBMCs cultured with HCoV-NL63 spike peptides, taken after COVID-19 vaccination. The CDR3, as DNA: TGTGCCAGCAGTTACCGGGCGGGCGATGCTACCTACGAGCAGTACTTC. It translates to CASSYRAGDATYEQYF.